This is a list of T cell receptor beta chains from one sample in a study of blood T cell repertoires in COVID-19. Profiling relied on immunoSEQ multiplex PCR, and the TCRdb table lists in-frame clones only, not all of them. The sample contains 150,000 to 200,000 clones, roughly 77% of which appear only once. The sample comprised peripheral blood. These TCRs come from a woman between 40 and 50 years old with COVID-19, enrolled during active disease. The CDR3 runs from the conserved cysteine through the conserved F or W. The D gene is left open where the match is weak. Only part of the rows carry a size: once, few, many, or a class if the clone is expanded.

NA	TRBJ2-3	TRBV6-2/TRBV6-3	18	NA	CASSYSLGLIGRTDTQYF	TGTGCCAGCAGTTACTCCCTGGGCCTGATAGGGAGAACAGATACGCAGTATTTT
TRBD1	TRBJ1-2	TRBV27	13	NA	CASRSGGGYGYTF	TGTGCCAGCAGGTCAGGGGGTGGCTATGGCTACACCTTC
NA	TRBJ2-7	TRBV27	13	NA	CASSFQGTYEQYF	TGTGCCAGCAGTTTCCAGGGAACCTACGAGCAGTACTTC
TRBD1	TRBJ1-2	TRBV20-1	10	NA	CSQTGNGYTF	TGCAGTCAGACAGGGAATGGCTACACCTTC
TRBD1	TRBJ1-4	TRBV5-4	15	NA	CASSPQGTTNEKLFF	TGTGCCAGCAGCCCACAGGGGACAACTAATGAAAAACTGTTTTTT
NA	TRBJ2-7	TRBV3-1/TRBV3-2	14	once	CASSQEGSVGEQYF	TGTGCCAGCAGCCAAGAGGGCAGTGTCGGCGAGCAGTACTTC
TRBD1	TRBJ2-3	TRBV27	16	NA	CASSFRDRGGTDTQYF	TGTGCCAGCAGTTTCCGGGACAGGGGAGGCACAGATACGCAGTATTTT
NA	TRBJ2-5	TRBV19	15	NA	CASTSLMGDRETQYF	TGTGCCAGTACCTCCCTAATGGGCGACAGGGAGACCCAGTACTTC
TRBD2	TRBJ2-5	TRBV5-4	15	once	CASSFRSGGGETQYF	TGTGCCAGCAGCTTCAGGAGCGGGGGCGGGGAGACCCAGTACTTC
NA	TRBJ2-7	TRBV6-1	14	NA	CASSELGASYEQYF	TGTGCCAGCAGTGAACTGGGGGCCTCCTACGAGCAGTACTTC
NA	TRBJ1-1	TRBV27	14	once	CASRFGSGNTEAFF	TGTGCCAGCAGGTTCGGTTCTGGGAACACTGAAGCTTTCTTT
NA	TRBJ1-2	TRBV7-9	14	NA	CASSLAQGNYGYTF	TGTGCCAGCAGCTTAGCGCAGGGTAACTATGGCTACACCTTC
NA	TRBJ2-7	TRBV7-9	12	NA	CASSLREDEQYF	TGTGCCAGCAGCTTACGGGAAGACGAGCAGTACTTC
NA	TRBJ1-1	TRBV4-1	16	NA	CASSQAGTIMNTEAFF	TGCGCCAGCAGCCAAGCCGGGACAATCATGAACACTGAAGCTTTCTTT
NA	TRBJ2-3	TRBV5-4	14	NA	CASSIQGSADTQYF	TGTGCCAGCAGCATACAGGGATCGGCAGATACGCAGTATTTT
TRBD1	TRBJ1-6	TRBV5-1	14	NA	CASSSGQGWSPLHF	TGCGCCAGCAGCTCTGGACAGGGGTGGTCACCCCTCCACTTT
NA	TRBJ1-5	TRBV4-2	16	NA	CASSQESRRGDQPQHF	TGTGCCAGCAGCCAAGAATCAAGGAGGGGAGATCAGCCCCAGCATTTT
TRBD2	TRBJ2-2	TRBV7-9	16	NA	CASRGGFSGRTGELFF	TGTGCCAGCAGAGGAGGCTTTAGCGGGAGAACCGGGGAGCTGTTTTTT
TRBD1	TRBJ1-5	TRBV19	14	NA	CASSTRQGSQPQHF	TGTGCCAGTAGTACTAGACAGGGGAGTCAGCCCCAGCATTTT
TRBD1	TRBJ1-1	TRBV14	13	NA	CASSQQSTGLAFF	TGTGCCAGCAGCCAACAATCGACAGGGCTAGCTTTCTTT